This T cell receptor (beta chain) was captured by sequencing in a study of blood T cell repertoires in COVID-19. Looking at the study overall: Samples taken during acute and convalescent COVID-19 were collected in the United States, Italy and Spain. In each case, the material was cDNA or gDNA derived from T cells, B-cell-depleted T cells, or PBMCs.

V was pared by 4 bases and J by 5 bases, with 5 bases of the junction left unmatched. Per the germline V gene, CDR1 is MNHEY and CDR2 is SMNVEV (reference sequence). The CDR3 consists of 16 residues. In the original analysis: Estimation of nucleated cell counts was performed using reference gene primer amplification. Assay used: immunoSEQ multiplex PCR; TCRdb lists only in-frame clones, some missing. V and J calls and clone size are copied from that table; D and trimming were computed from the DNA. The table lists fewer than 80,000 clones, around 80% of them singletons. Sequencing was done on a sample of peripheral blood. The origin of this receptor is a woman older than 75 with acute or convalescent COVID-19. The gene calls are TRBV27 and TRBJ2-2; 12 nucleotides line up with TRBD2. CDR3 sequence: CASSSLAGGSTGELFF. CDR3 nucleotides: TGTGCCAGCAGTTCACTAGCGGGGGGTAGTACCGGGGAGCTGTTTTTT.